The 22 T cell receptor beta chains reported below all come from one sample, sequenced in a study of early stage breast cancer tumors. Assay used: immunoSEQ multiplex PCR; TCRdb lists only in-frame clones, some missing. The sample lists about 50,000 clones, around 83% occurring once. The sequenced sample consisted of blood. The receptors here all came from a person aged 45-60 years with breast cancer.

The V call is TRBV15, the J call TRBJ2-2; 10 nucleotides match TRBD1. CDR1 is LNHNV and CDR2 is YYDKDF in the germline V gene (reference sequence). V lost 6 bases, J lost 5 bases, and 6 bases stayed unmatched. This CDR3 region has 15 residues. Here the CDR3 DNA reads TGTGCCACCAGTCTTTGGACAGGGGGGACCGGGGAGCTGTTTTTT. The encoded protein is CATSLWTGGTGELFF.

This chain uses TRBV7-9 with TRBJ2-7, with 8 bases fitting TRBD1. V lost 4 bases to trimming and J lost 5 bases; unmatched junction nucleotides: 4. The germline gives CDR1 SEHNR, CDR2 FQNEAQ (reference sequence). This CDR3 is 13 amino acids long. The CDR3 DNA reads TGTGCCAGCAGCTACAGGGACAGGCACGAGCAGTACTTC. Translating gives CASSYRDRHEQYF.

This clone was observed a single time. V is TRBV14 and J is TRBJ2-5, with a tentative D call TRBD1 (6 bases). The V gene lost 3 bases and the J gene lost 2 bases, with 13 bases spanning the gap. Germline V gene sequence: CDR1 SGHDN, CDR2 FVKESK. The CDR3 is made up of 15 amino acids. The CDR3 DNA follows: TGTGCCAGCAGCCACCTTTTCCAGGGGCAAGAGACCCAGTACTTC. Its protein is CASSHLFQGQETQYF.

J is TRBJ2-2 and V is TRBV7-3; 10 bases agree with TRBD1. Per the germline V gene, CDR1 is SGHTA and CDR2 is FQGTGA. CDR3 length: 17 residues. The V and J ends lost 5 bases and 2 bases, in that order; junction bases with no gene match: 8. The CDR3 DNA sequence: TGTGCCAGCAGCCCCGGGAAGACAGGGGGCAACACCGGGGAGCTGTTTTTT. Translation gives CASSPGKTGGNTGELFF.

As DNA, the CDR3 is TGTGCCAGCAGTTTAAATGGCGGCGGGGAGACCCAGTACTTC. This codes for CASSLNGGGETQYF. This chain links TRBV27 with TRBJ2-5; TRBD2 might be the D (5 bases). This CDR3 spans 14 amino acids. The V end lost 2 bases, the J end lost 5 bases, and 12 bases lay between the germline ends. Germline CDR1 reads MNHEY; CDR2 reads SMNVEV (reference sequence).

CDR3 DNA sequence: TGTGCCACCAGCAGAGAGCCTGCTGGCACCGGGGAGCTGTTTTTT. It codes for CATSREPAGTGELFF. The chain couples TRBV15 to TRBJ2-2; D gene ambiguous. Trimming pared 0 bases from V and 4 bases from J, leaving 9 bases between. The CDR3 covers 15 residues. Looked up from germline, CDR1 is LNHNV and CDR2 is YYDKDF (reference sequence).

This clone appeared a single time. The chain uses TRBV4-3 and TRBJ1-6; no clear D gene. Trimming removed 2 bases at V and 8 bases at J, with 7 bases between. The germline gives CDR1 LGHNA, CDR2 YSLEER. The CDR3 contains 13 residues. CDR3 DNA sequence: TGCGCCAGCAGCCAAAACAGAGATTCACCCCTCCACTTT. Translation: CASSQNRDSPLHF.

The J gene is TRBJ2-7, the V gene TRBV7-9; D not certain. Looked up from germline, CDR1 is SEHNR and CDR2 is FQNEAQ (reference sequence). This CDR3 comprises 14 residues. Trimming removed 4 bases from V and 5 bases from J, with 15 bases in between. The CDR3 spells CASSSPGVDHEQYF. In DNA, the CDR3 is TGTGCCAGCAGCTCACCAGGTGTGGACCACGAGCAGTACTTC.

The chain combines TRBV6-6 with TRBJ1-1, with D possibly being TRBD1 (5 bases). CDR1 and CDR2 (germline): MNHNY, SVGAGI (reference sequence). This CDR3 spans 15 amino acids. Trimming took 5 bases from V and 3 from J, leaving 16 bases between them. CDR3 coding DNA: TGTGCCAGCAGTCCTCCCGGCAGGGATCACACTGAAGCTTTCTTT. It is translated as CASSPPGRDHTEAFF.

The rearrangement links TRBV29-1 to TRBJ1-5, with D unresolved. Germline V gene sequence: CDR1 SQVTM, CDR2 ANQGSEA. This CDR3 is built from 13 residues. V was cut by 4 bases and J by 7 bases, with 14 bases left in between. The chain's CDR3 is CSVASGVEQPQHF. CDR3 sequence (DNA): TGCAGCGTTGCAAGCGGCGTTGAACAGCCCCAGCATTTT.

V and J are TRBV10-2 and TRBJ2-1; TRBD2 aligns across 8 bases. V lost 3 bases, J lost 4 bases, and 5 bases stayed unmatched. Germline lookup yields CDR1 WSHSY and CDR2 SAAADI. The CDR3 totals 15 residues. The CDR3 region is CASSESSGPYNEQFF. Here the CDR3 DNA reads TGCGCCAGCAGTGAATCTAGCGGGCCGTACAATGAGCAGTTCTTC.

The V gene is TRBV4-3, the J gene TRBJ2-7, with 7 bases aligning to TRBD2. The germline gives CDR1 LGHNA, CDR2 YSLEER. Trimming at V came to 0 bases and at J to 0 bases, leaving 5 bases not matched to a gene. There are 16 residues in the CDR3. Here the CDR3 DNA reads TGCGCCAGCAGCCAAGATTGGCGGGGGAGCTCCTACGAGCAGTACTTC. Translating it yields CASSQDWRGSSYEQYF.

This clone showed up just once. This chain links TRBV28 with TRBJ2-3; D gene ambiguous. The CDR3 runs 14 residues. Per germline, CDR1 MDHEN and CDR2 SYDVKM. The V and J ends lost 2 bases and 2 bases respectively, with 8 bases between them. This chain's CDR3 is CASSLVQATDTQYF. The CDR3 DNA is TGTGCCAGCAGTTTAGTTCAGGCCACAGATACGCAGTATTTT.

The chain uses TRBV5-1 and TRBJ2-7; D not certain. Trimming took off 0 bases at V and 2 bases at J, with 9 bases between the two ends. This CDR3 is 14 amino acids long. Germline lookup yields CDR1 SGHRS and CDR2 YFSETQ. CDR3 region: CASSLVGQTYEQYF. CDR3 in DNA: TGCGCCAGCAGCTTGGTGGGTCAAACCTACGAGCAGTACTTC.

This chain joins TRBV4-3 and TRBJ1-2; D is uncertain. Germline values: CDR1 LGHNA, CDR2 YSLEER. This CDR3 spans 16 amino acids. Deletions cut 0 bases from V and 4 bases from J, with 15 bases between. Here the CDR3 DNA reads TGCGCCAGCAGCCAAGATCTGTACAGATTAAGCTATGGCTACACCTTC. Residues: CASSQDLYRLSYGYTF.

The chain has TRBV10-3 and TRBJ2-5; 7 nucleotides line up with TRBD1. This CDR3 comprises 14 residues. V lost 2 bases, J lost 4 bases, and 4 bases stayed unmatched. Germline CDR1 and CDR2: ENHRY and SYGVKD. In nucleotides, the CDR3 is TGTGCCATCAGTGAGACAGGGGTGGGAGAGACCCAGTACTTC. Its protein is CAISETGVGETQYF.

The V call is TRBV28, the J call TRBJ2-1; no definite D call. The germline gives CDR1 MDHEN, CDR2 SYDVKM. Trimming removed 1 base at V and 9 bases at J, with 13 bases between. This CDR3 is 14 amino acids long. The CDR3 DNA reads TGTGCCAGCAGTTTATACCTTACGAAACGTGAGCAGTTCTTC. Amino acid sequence: CASSLYLTKREQFF.

The chain employs TRBV7-8 and TRBJ2-3; TRBD1 matches 10 bases. CDR1 SGHVS and CDR2 FQNEAQ come from the germline V gene. This CDR3 comprises 16 residues. The V segment lost 4 bases and the J segment 8 bases; nucleotides outside the gene matches: 12. CDR3: CASSSSMGQGILTQYF. The CDR3, as DNA: TGTGCCAGCAGCTCGTCAATGGGACAGGGGATTCTTACGCAGTATTTT.

The CDR3 spells CAIQDRDSYEQYF. The CDR3 DNA is TGTGCCATACAGGACAGGGATTCCTACGAGCAGTACTTC. This chain uses TRBV10-3 with TRBJ2-7; 8 nucleotides align to TRBD1. The CDR3 runs 13 residues. Germline assignment: CDR1 ENHRY and CDR2 SYGVKD. V lost 9 bases to trimming and J lost 1 base; unmatched junction nucleotides: 5.

The V and J genes are TRBV19 and TRBJ2-7; D is unresolved. CDR1 and CDR2 from the germline V gene are LNHDA and SQIVND (reference sequence). This CDR3 is built from 14 residues. The germline V and J ends were trimmed by 3 bases and 0 bases, with 9 bases remaining between them. Here the CDR3 DNA reads TGTGCCAGTAGTATGGCAGGTGCCTCCTACGAGCAGTACTTC. Its translation is CASSMAGASYEQYF.

The chain has TRBV29-1 and TRBJ2-7; 10 bases are a match to TRBD1. Germline V gene lookup returns CDR1 SQVTM and CDR2 ANQGSEA. This CDR3 is built from 13 residues. J was trimmed by 2 bases and V by 3 bases; bases with no gene match: 1. The CDR3 DNA sequence: TGCAGCGTTGAGACAGGGGGCACCTACGAGCAGTACTTC. It specifies CSVETGGTYEQYF.

The J gene is TRBJ2-1, the V gene TRBV10-3; 8 nucleotides agree with TRBD2. CDR3 length equals 13 residues. Germline CDR1 and CDR2: ENHRY and SYGVKD. V dropped 7 bases and J dropped 9; count of bases not matched to a gene: 8. The CDR3 DNA sequence: TGTGCCATCACACCGGGGGGGCTTTTTGAGCAGTTCTTC. Encoded protein: CAITPGGLFEQFF.